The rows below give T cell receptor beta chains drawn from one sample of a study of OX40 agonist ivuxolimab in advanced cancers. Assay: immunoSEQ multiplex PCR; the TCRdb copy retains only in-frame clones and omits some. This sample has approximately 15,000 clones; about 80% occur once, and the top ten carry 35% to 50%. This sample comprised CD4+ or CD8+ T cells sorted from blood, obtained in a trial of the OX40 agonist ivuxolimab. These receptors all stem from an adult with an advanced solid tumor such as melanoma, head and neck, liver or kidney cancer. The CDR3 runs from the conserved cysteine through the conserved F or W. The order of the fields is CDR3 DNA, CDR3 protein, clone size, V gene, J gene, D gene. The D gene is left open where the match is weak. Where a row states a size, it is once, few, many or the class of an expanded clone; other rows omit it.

CDR3nt: TGTGCCAGCAGTCCCCACCCAATACAGGGGAAACAGCCCCAGCATTTT
CDR3aa: CASSPHPIQGKQPQHF
abundance: few
v_gene: TRBV28
j_gene: TRBJ1-5
d_gene: TRBD1

CDR3nt: TGTGCCAGCAGCAAAGCGGGGGATAAACCGGGACCTTGGCAGGAGCAGTACTTC
CDR3aa: CASSKAGDKPGPWQEQYF
abundance: -
v_gene: TRBV21-1
j_gene: TRBJ2-7
d_gene: -

CDR3nt: TGTGCCAGCAGAGCGGGACTAGCGCTTCGGGAGACCCAGTACTTC
CDR3aa: CASRAGLALRETQYF
abundance: -
v_gene: TRBV28
j_gene: TRBJ2-5
d_gene: TRBD2

CDR3nt: TGTGCCAGCAGTGAAGGGGGGACAGGGCGCCTGCCCCAGCATTTT
CDR3aa: CASSEGGTGRLPQHF
abundance: -
v_gene: TRBV2
j_gene: TRBJ1-5
d_gene: TRBD1

CDR3nt: TGTGCCAGCAGCTTAGACAGGTTCTCAATTTCTGTGCTGAACACTGAAGCTTTCTTT
CDR3aa: CASSLDRFSISVLNTEAFF
abundance: few
v_gene: TRBV7-3
j_gene: TRBJ1-1
d_gene: -

CDR3nt: TGCGCCAGCAGCCAAGGCCCGGGACTAGCGGGAGGGCAGGAGCAGTTCTTC
CDR3aa: CASSQGPGLAGGQEQFF
abundance: -
v_gene: TRBV4-1
j_gene: TRBJ2-1
d_gene: TRBD2

CDR3nt: TGTGCCAGCAGTTACTCAGAGACCCAGTACTTC
CDR3aa: CASSYSETQYF
abundance: few
v_gene: TRBV6-5
j_gene: TRBJ2-5
d_gene: -

CDR3nt: TGTGCCAGCAGCTTCGGCAGGGGGTACTACGAGCAGTACTTC
CDR3aa: CASSFGRGYYEQYF
abundance: -
v_gene: TRBV7-2
j_gene: TRBJ2-7
d_gene: TRBD1

CDR3nt: TGTGCCAGCAGACTTGCCTGGTCACCCCTCCACTTT
CDR3aa: CASRLAWSPLHF
abundance: -
v_gene: TRBV6-5
j_gene: TRBJ1-6
d_gene: -

CDR3nt: TGTGCCAGCATCCCCGGGGGTTTTTACTCTGAAGCTTTCTTT
CDR3aa: CASIPGGFYSEAFF
abundance: -
v_gene: TRBV27
j_gene: TRBJ1-1
d_gene: -

CDR3nt: TGTGCCAGCAGTCCACACAACCTAGCGCAGTATTTT
CDR3aa: CASSPHNLAQYF
abundance: -
v_gene: TRBV6-5
j_gene: TRBJ2-3
d_gene: -

CDR3nt: TGTGCCAGCAGTTTATCGGCGGGGGGGTCCTACAATGAGCAGTTCTTC
CDR3aa: CASSLSAGGSYNEQFF
abundance: -
v_gene: TRBV27
j_gene: TRBJ2-1
d_gene: TRBD2

CDR3nt: TGTGCCAGCAGGCAGGGACAGGGGGTTTCACCCCTCCACTTT
CDR3aa: CASRQGQGVSPLHF
abundance: -
v_gene: TRBV7-3
j_gene: TRBJ1-6
d_gene: TRBD1

CDR3nt: TGTGCCAGCAGTGGGGTCGGGGAGGGAGGCACAGATACGCAGTATTTT
CDR3aa: CASSGVGEGGTDTQYF
abundance: -
v_gene: TRBV28
j_gene: TRBJ2-3
d_gene: TRBD2

CDR3nt: TGTGCCAGCAGCGTAGCGGCCGACCTAGGCCTTTATGGCTACACCTTC
CDR3aa: CASSVAADLGLYGYTF
abundance: -
v_gene: TRBV9
j_gene: TRBJ1-2
d_gene: -

CDR3nt: TGTGCCAGCAGCCAAGATGGGGGGCCCTCCTACGAGCAGTACTTC
CDR3aa: CASSQDGGPSYEQYF
abundance: -
v_gene: TRBV4-2
j_gene: TRBJ2-7
d_gene: -

CDR3nt: TGTGCCAGCAGCTTAGATGTTGTACTTCCCTCCGAGCAGTACTTC
CDR3aa: CASSLDVVLPSEQYF
abundance: once
v_gene: TRBV11-2
j_gene: TRBJ2-7
d_gene: -

CDR3nt: TGTGCCAGCAGCGTCGAGAGCGGGGTTAGCTCCTACGAGCAGTACTTC
CDR3aa: CASSVESGVSSYEQYF
abundance: -
v_gene: TRBV9
j_gene: TRBJ2-7
d_gene: TRBD2

CDR3nt: TGTGCCACCAACAAGGAAGCCAAAAACATTCAGTACTTC
CDR3aa: CATNKEAKNIQYF
abundance: -
v_gene: TRBV6-1
j_gene: TRBJ2-4
d_gene: -

CDR3nt: TGCGCCAGCAGCCAAGCGGTAGGTGAAGGCTACGAGCAGTACTTC
CDR3aa: CASSQAVGEGYEQYF
abundance: -
v_gene: TRBV4-3
j_gene: TRBJ2-7
d_gene: -

CDR3nt: TGTGCCAGCAGCTTAGAAGGCGGCTCCTACAATGAGCAGTTCTTC
CDR3aa: CASSLEGGSYNEQFF
abundance: -
v_gene: TRBV7-9
j_gene: TRBJ2-1
d_gene: -

CDR3nt: TGCGCCAGCAGCTTTTCCGAAGCCGGGACGTATCTTTCGGGTGAGCAGTTCTTC
CDR3aa: CASSFSEAGTYLSGEQFF
abundance: -
v_gene: TRBV5-1
j_gene: TRBJ2-1
d_gene: -

CDR3nt: TGTGCCAGCAGCGTCACAGGGGGCGACGAGCAGTACTTC
CDR3aa: CASSVTGGDEQYF
abundance: -
v_gene: TRBV13
j_gene: TRBJ2-7
d_gene: TRBD1

CDR3nt: TGTGCCACCAGCAGAGGAGGTGGGAACACTGAAGCTTTCTTT
CDR3aa: CATSRGGGNTEAFF
abundance: -
v_gene: TRBV15
j_gene: TRBJ1-1
d_gene: -

CDR3nt: TGTGCCAGCAGCTTAGGACTAGTCCAGGAGACCCAGTACTTC
CDR3aa: CASSLGLVQETQYF
abundance: -
v_gene: TRBV9
j_gene: TRBJ2-5
d_gene: TRBD2

CDR3nt: TGTGCCATCAGTGGTGGGGGAGGGCCGGGCAATGAGCAGTTCTTC
CDR3aa: CAISGGGGPGNEQFF
abundance: -
v_gene: TRBV10-3
j_gene: TRBJ2-1
d_gene: TRBD2

CDR3nt: TGTGCCAGCAGTGACAACTCTGGGGCCAACGTCCTGACTTTC
CDR3aa: CASSDNSGANVLTF
abundance: -
v_gene: TRBV6-4
j_gene: TRBJ2-6
d_gene: -

CDR3nt: TGTGCCAGCAGTCAGGACAGGGGAAGGGCCTACGAGCAGTACTTC
CDR3aa: CASSQDRGRAYEQYF
abundance: -
v_gene: TRBV28
j_gene: TRBJ2-7
d_gene: TRBD1

CDR3nt: TGCAGCGTTCATGACAGGGGGCATAGGACAGATACGCAGTATTTT
CDR3aa: CSVHDRGHRTDTQYF
abundance: -
v_gene: TRBV29-1
j_gene: TRBJ2-3
d_gene: TRBD1

CDR3nt: TGCGCCAGCAGCCAAGAGTGGGGGTCCTACGAGCAGTACTTC
CDR3aa: CASSQEWGSYEQYF
abundance: -
v_gene: TRBV4-3
j_gene: TRBJ2-7
d_gene: -

CDR3nt: TGCGCCAGCAGCCAAGATCGGACTAGCGGGAGGACCGGGGAGCTGTTTTTT
CDR3aa: CASSQDRTSGRTGELFF
abundance: many
v_gene: TRBV4-3
j_gene: TRBJ2-2
d_gene: TRBD2

CDR3nt: TGTGCCAGTAGTATGCGGTCGAAAGGGCCCGGGCGTTTGTACCCTAAATACAATGAGCAGTTCTTC
CDR3aa: CASSMRSKGPGRLYPKYNEQFF
abundance: -
v_gene: TRBV19
j_gene: TRBJ2-1
d_gene: -

CDR3nt: TGTGCCAGCAGCTCAAAGGGTGCAGGGCGAAACACCGGGGAGCTGTTTTTT
CDR3aa: CASSSKGAGRNTGELFF
abundance: -
v_gene: TRBV11-3
j_gene: TRBJ2-2
d_gene: -

CDR3nt: TGTGCCAGCAGCAAGGGGGACAGGGGACCAGAGACCCAGTACTTC
CDR3aa: CASSKGDRGPETQYF
abundance: -
v_gene: TRBV7-6
j_gene: TRBJ2-5
d_gene: TRBD1

CDR3nt: TGTGCCAGCAGTTTTGGTGAGCAGTTCTTC
CDR3aa: CASSFGEQFF
abundance: -
v_gene: TRBV28
j_gene: TRBJ2-1
d_gene: -

CDR3nt: TGTGCCAGCAGTCCCCCAGGACCCTATGGCTACACCTTC
CDR3aa: CASSPPGPYGYTF
abundance: -
v_gene: TRBV2
j_gene: TRBJ1-2
d_gene: -